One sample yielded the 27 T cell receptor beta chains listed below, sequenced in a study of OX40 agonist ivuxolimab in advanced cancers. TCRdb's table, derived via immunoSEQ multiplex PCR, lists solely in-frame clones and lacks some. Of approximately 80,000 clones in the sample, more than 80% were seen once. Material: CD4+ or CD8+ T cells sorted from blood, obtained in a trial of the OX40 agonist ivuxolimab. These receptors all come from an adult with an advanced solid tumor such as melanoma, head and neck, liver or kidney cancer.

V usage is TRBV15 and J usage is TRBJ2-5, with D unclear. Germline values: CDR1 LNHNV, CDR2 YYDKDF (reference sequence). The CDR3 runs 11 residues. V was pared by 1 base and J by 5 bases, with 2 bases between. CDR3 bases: TGTGCCACCAGCAGAGTTGAGACCCAGTACTTC. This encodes CATSRVETQYF.

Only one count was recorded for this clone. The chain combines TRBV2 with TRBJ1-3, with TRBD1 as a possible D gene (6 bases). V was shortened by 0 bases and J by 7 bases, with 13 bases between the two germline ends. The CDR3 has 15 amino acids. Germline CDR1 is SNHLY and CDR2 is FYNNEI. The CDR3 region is CASSEAAGESNTIYF. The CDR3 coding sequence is TGTGCCAGCAGTGAAGCTGCAGGGGAGAGCAACACCATATATTTT.

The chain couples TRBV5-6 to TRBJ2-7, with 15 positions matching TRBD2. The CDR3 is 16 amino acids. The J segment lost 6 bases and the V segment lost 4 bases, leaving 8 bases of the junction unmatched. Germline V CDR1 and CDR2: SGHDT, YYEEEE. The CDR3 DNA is TGTGCCAGCAGCCTTGGACTAGCGGGAGGGTATGGCGAGCAGTACGTC. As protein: CASSLGLAGGYGEQYV.

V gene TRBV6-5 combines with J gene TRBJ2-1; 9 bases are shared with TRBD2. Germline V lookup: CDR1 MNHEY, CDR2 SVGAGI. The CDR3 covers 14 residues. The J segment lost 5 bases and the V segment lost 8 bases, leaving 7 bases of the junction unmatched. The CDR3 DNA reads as TGTGCCAGCGGCGGCGGGGGGGAAAACAATGAGCAGTTCTTC. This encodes CASGGGGENNEQFF.

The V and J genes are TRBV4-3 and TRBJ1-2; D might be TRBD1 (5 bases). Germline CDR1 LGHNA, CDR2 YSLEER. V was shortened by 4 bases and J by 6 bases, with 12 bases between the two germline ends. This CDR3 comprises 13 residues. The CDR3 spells CASSPKTGDGYTF. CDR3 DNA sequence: TGCGCCAGCAGCCCAAAAACGGGGGATGGCTACACCTTC.

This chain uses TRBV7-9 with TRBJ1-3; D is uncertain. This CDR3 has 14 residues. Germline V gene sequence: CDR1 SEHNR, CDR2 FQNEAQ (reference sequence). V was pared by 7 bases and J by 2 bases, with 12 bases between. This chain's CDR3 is CASTADITGNTIYF. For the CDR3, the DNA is TGTGCCAGCACCGCAGACATTACTGGAAACACCATATATTTT.

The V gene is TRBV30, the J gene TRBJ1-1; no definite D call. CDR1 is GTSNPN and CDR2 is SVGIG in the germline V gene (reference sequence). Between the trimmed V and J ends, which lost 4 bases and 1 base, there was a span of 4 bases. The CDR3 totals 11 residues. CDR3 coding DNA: TGTGCCTGGACGTGGAACACTGAAGCTTTCTTT. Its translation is CAWTWNTEAFF.

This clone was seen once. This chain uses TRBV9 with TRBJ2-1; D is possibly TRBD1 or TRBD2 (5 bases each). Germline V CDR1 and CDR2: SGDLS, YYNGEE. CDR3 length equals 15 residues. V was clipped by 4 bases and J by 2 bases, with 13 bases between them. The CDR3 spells CASSPAGGTYNEQFF. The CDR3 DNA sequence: TGTGCCAGCAGCCCCGCTGGGGGAACCTACAATGAGCAGTTCTTC.

This CDR3 reads CASRVRSGYSTDTQYF. CDR3 in DNA: TGTGCCAGTAGGGTCCGGAGCGGCTATAGCACAGATACGCAGTATTTT. V gene TRBV19 combines with J gene TRBJ2-3; the D gene is possibly TRBD2 (5 bases). V was clipped by 6 bases and J by 0 bases, with 16 bases between them. Germline V gene data show CDR1 as LNHDA and CDR2 as SQIVND (reference sequence). CDR3 length: 16 amino acids.

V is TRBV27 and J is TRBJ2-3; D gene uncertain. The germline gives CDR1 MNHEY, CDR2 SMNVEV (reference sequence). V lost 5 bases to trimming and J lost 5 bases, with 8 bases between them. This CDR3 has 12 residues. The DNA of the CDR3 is TGTGCCAGCAGTATTCCGGGAGATACGCAGTATTTT. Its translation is CASSIPGDTQYF.

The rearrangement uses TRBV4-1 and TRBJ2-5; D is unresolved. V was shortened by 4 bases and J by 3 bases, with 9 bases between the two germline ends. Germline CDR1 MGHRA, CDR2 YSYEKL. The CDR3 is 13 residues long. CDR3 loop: CASSPRAKETQYF. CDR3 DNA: TGCGCCAGCAGCCCCCGGGCTAAAGAGACCCAGTACTTC.

CDR3 residues: CASRLDRDTEAFF. DNA for the CDR3: TGTGCCAGCAGATTGGACAGAGACACTGAAGCTTTCTTT. J is TRBJ1-1 and V is TRBV11-2, with D tentatively TRBD1 (6 bases). Germline V gene sequence: CDR1 SGHAT, CDR2 FQNNGV. V was clipped by 6 bases and J by 3 bases, with 11 bases between them. This CDR3 spans 13 amino acids.

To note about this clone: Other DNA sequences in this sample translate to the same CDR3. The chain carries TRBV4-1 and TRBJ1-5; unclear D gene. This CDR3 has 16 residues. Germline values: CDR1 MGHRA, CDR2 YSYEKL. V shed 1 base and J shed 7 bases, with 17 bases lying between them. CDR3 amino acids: CASSQVGKTGRQPQHF. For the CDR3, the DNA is TGCGCCAGCAGCCAAGTGGGAAAAACTGGAAGACAGCCCCAGCATTTT.

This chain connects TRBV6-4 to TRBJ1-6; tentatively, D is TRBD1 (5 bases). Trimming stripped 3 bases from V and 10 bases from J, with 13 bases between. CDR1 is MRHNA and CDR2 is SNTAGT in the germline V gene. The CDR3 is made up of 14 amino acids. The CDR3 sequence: CASSEAGGRSPLHF. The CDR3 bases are TGTGCCAGCAGTGAAGCGGGGGGTAGGTCACCCCTCCACTTT.

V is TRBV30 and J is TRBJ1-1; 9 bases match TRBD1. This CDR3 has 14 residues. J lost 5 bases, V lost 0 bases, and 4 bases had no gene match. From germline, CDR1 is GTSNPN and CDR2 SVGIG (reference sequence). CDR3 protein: CAWSVTGGLTEAFF. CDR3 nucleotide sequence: TGTGCCTGGAGTGTAACAGGGGGCCTGACTGAAGCTTTCTTT.

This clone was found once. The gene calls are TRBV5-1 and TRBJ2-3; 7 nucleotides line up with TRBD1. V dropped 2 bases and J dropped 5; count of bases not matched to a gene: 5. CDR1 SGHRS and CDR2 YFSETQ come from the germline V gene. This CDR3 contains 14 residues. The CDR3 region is CASSLTGAGDTQYF. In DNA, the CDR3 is TGCGCCAGCAGCTTAACAGGGGCGGGAGATACGCAGTATTTT.

The CDR3 region has the DNA TGTGCCACCAGCAGAGAAGAGTCAGGGATCGGGGAGCTGTTTTTT. Residues: CATSREESGIGELFF. This sequence joins TRBV15 and TRBJ2-2; tentatively, D is TRBD1 (5 bases). The V and J ends lost 0 bases and 7 bases respectively, with 12 bases between them. The CDR3 has 15 amino acids. Germline V CDR1 and CDR2: LNHNV, YYDKDF (reference sequence).

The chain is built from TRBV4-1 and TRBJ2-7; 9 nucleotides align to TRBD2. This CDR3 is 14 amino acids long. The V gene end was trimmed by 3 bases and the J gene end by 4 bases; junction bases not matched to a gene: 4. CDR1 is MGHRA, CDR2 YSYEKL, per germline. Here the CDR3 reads CASSQAGGTYEQYV. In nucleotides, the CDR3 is TGCGCCAGCAGCCAGGCGGGAGGGACTTACGAGCAGTACGTC.

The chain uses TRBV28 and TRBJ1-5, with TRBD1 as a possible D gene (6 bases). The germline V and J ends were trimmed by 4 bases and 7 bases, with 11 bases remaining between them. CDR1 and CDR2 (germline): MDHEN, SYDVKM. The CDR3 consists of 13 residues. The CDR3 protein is CASSSGAGQPQHF. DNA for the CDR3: TGTGCCAGCAGTTCAGGGGCTGGACAGCCCCAGCATTTT.

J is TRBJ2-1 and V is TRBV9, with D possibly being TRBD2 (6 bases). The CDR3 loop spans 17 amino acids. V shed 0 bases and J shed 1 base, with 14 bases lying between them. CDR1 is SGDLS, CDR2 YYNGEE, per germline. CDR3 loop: CASSVGTGGSSYNEQFF. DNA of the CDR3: TGTGCCAGCAGCGTAGGAACAGGAGGGAGTTCCTACAATGAGCAGTTCTTC.

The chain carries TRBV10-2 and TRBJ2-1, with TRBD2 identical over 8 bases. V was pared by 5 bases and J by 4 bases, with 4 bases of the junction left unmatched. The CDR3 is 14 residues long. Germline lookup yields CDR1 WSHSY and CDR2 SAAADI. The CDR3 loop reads CASSSSGSYNEQFF. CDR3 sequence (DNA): TGCGCCAGCAGTTCCAGCGGGAGTTACAATGAGCAGTTCTTC.

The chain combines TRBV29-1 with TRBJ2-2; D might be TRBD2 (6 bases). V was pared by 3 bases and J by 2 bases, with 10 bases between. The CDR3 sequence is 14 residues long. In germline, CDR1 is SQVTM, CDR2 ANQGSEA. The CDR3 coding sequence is TGCAGCGTTGACCTCGCGGGAAACACCGGGGAGCTGTTTTTT. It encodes CSVDLAGNTGELFF.

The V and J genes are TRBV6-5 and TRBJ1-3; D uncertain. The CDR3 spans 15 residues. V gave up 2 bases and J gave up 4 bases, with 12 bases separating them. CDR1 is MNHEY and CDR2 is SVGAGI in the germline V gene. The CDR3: CASSYGPAQGNTIYF. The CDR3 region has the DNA TGTGCCAGCAGTTACGGGCCGGCCCAAGGAAACACCATATATTTT.

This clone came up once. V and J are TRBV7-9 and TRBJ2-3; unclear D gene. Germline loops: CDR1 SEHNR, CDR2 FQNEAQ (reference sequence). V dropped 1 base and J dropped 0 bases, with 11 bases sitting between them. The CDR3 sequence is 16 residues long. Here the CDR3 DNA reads TGTGCCAGCAGCTTAGGCCCATCAACTAGCACAGATACGCAGTATTTT. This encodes CASSLGPSTSTDTQYF.

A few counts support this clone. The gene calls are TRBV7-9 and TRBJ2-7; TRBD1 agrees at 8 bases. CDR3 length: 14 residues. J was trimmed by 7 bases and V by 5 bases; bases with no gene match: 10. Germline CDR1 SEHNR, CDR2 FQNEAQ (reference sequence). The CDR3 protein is CASSLDRASGEQYF. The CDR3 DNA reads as TGTGCCAGCAGCCTGGACAGGGCTTCGGGTGAGCAGTACTTC.

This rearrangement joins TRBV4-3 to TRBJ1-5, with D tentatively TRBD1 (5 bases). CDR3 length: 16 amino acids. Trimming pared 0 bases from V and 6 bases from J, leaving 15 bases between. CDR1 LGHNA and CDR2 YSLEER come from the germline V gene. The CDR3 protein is CASSQDVGQGIQPQHF. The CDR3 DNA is TGCGCCAGCAGCCAAGATGTTGGGCAGGGTATTCAGCCCCAGCATTTT.

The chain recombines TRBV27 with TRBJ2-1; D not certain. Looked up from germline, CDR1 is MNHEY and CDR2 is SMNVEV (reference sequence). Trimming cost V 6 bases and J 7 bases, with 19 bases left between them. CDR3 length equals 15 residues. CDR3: CASSLGLVLSNEQFF. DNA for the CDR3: TGTGCCAGCAGCCTGGGCCTAGTTTTAAGTAATGAGCAGTTCTTC.